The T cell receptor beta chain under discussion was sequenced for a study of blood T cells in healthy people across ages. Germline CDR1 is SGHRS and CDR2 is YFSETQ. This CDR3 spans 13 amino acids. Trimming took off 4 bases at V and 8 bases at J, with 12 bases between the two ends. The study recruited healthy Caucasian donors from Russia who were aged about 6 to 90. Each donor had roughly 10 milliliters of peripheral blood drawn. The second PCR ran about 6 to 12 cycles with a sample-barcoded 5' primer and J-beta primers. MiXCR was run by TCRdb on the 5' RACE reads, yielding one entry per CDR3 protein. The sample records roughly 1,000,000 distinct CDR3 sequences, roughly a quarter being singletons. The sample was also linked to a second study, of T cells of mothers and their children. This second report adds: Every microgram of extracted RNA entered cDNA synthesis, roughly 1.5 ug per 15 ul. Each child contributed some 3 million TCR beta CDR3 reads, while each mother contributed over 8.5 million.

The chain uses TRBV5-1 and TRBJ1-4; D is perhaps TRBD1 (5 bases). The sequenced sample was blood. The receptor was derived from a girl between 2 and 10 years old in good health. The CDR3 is CASSGGDGEKLFF. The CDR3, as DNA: TGCGCCAGCAGCGGAGGGGACGGCGAAAAACTGTTTTTT.